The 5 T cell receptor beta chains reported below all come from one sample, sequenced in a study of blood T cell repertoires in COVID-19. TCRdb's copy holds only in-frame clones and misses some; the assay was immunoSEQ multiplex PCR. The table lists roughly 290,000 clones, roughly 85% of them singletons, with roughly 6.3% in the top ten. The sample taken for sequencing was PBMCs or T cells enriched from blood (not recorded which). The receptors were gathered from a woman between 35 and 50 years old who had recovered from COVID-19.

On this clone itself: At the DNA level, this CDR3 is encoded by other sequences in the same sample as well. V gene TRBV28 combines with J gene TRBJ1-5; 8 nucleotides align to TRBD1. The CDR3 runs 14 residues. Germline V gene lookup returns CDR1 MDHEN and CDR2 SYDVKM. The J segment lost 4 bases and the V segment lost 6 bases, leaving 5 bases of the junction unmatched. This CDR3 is CASSPQGANQPQHF. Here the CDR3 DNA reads TGTGCCAGCAGCCCTCAGGGGGCGAATCAGCCCCAGCATTTT.

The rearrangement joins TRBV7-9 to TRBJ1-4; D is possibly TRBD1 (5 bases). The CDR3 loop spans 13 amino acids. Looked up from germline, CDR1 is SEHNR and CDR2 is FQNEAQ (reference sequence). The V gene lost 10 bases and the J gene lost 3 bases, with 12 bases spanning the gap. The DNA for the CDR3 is TGTGCCACAAACGGAGGGGCTAATGAAAAACTGTTTTTT. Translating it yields CATNGGANEKLFF.

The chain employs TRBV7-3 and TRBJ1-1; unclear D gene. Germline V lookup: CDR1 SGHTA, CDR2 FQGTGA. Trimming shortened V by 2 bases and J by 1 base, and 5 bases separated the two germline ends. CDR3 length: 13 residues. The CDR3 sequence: CASSLSGNTEAFF. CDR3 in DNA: TGTGCCAGCAGCTTATCCGGGAACACTGAAGCTTTCTTT.

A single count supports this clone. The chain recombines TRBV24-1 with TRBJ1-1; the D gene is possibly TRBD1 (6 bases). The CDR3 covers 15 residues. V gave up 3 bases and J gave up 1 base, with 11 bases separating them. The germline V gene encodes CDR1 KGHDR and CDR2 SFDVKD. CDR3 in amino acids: CATSDPKQGNTEAFF. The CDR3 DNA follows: TGTGCCACCAGTGATCCAAAACAGGGGAACACTGAAGCTTTCTTT.

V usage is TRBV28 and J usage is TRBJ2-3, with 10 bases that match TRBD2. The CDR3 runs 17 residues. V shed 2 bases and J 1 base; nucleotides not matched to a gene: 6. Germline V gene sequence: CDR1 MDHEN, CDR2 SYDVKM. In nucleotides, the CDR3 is TGTGCCAGCAGTTTAGGTCTAGCGGGAGTTGGCACAGATACGCAGTATTTT. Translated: CASSLGLAGVGTDTQYF.